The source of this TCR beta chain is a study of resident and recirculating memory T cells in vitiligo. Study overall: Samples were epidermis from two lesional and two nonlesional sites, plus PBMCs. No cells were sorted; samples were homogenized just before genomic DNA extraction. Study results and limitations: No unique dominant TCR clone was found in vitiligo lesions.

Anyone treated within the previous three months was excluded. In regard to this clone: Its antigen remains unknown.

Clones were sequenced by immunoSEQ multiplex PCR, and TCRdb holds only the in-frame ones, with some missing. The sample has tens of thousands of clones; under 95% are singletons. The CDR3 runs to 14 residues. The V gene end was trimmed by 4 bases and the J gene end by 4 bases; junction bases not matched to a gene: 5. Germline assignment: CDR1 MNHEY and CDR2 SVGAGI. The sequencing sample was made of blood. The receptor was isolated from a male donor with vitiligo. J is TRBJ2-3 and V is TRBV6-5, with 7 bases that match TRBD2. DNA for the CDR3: TGTGCCAGCAGTTGGGGACTAAATGCAGATACGCAGTATTTT. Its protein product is CASSWGLNADTQYF.